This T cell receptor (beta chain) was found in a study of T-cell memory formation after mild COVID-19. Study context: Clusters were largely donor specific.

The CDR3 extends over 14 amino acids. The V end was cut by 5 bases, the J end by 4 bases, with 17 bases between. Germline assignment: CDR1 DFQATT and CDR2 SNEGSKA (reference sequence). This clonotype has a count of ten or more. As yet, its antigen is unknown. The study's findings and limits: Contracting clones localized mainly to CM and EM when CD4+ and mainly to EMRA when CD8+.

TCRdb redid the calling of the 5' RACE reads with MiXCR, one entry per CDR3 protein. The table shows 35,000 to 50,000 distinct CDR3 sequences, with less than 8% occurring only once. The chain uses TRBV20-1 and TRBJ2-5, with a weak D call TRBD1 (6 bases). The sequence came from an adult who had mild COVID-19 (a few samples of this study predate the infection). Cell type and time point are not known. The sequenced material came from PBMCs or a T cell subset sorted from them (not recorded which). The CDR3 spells CSAPSRSRGETQYF. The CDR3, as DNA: TGCAGTGCTCCAAGCCGGAGCAGGGGAGAGACCCAGTACTTC.